Detailed here is one T cell receptor beta chain. The data were obtained in a study of blood T cell repertoires in COVID-19. The wider study: Collection of acute and convalescent COVID-19 samples took place in the United States, Italy and Spain. PBMCs, B-cell-depleted T cells, or T cells were the source of the cDNA or gDNA that made up the material.

CDR1 and CDR2 from the germline V gene are MNHEY and SVGEGT. Trimming cost V 2 bases and J 5 bases; bases outside gene matches: 3. This CDR3 is built from 15 residues. Original methodology: The authors estimated nucleated cell counts from reference gene primer amplification. Clones were sequenced by immunoSEQ multiplex PCR, and TCRdb holds only the in-frame ones, with some missing. V, J and clone size reflect that table, while D and trimming were determined from the DNA. The table lists approximately 130,000 clones, around 88% of them singletons, with about 16% in the top ten. Sequences were obtained from peripheral blood. V usage is TRBV6-2 or TRBV6-3 and J usage is TRBJ2-2; 9 bases are shared with TRBD2. This TCR came from a woman between 45 and 65 years old who had recovered from COVID-19. CDR3 bases: TGTGCCAGCAGTTACGGGCTAGCGGGGACCGGGGAGCTGTTTTTT. It translates to CASSYGLAGTGELFF.